Detailed here is one T cell receptor beta chain. The antigen this receptor binds is unknown. Base quality data are lacking; no much larger clone is found one base away. Measured from the cysteine to the phenylalanine, the CDR3 is 15 residues long. Only the CDR3 DNA stays, 45 bases, in frame from base 1. The trim is 0 bases for V and 6 bases for J, with a gap of 11 bases between the germline ends. Reading the germline V gene (reference sequence) gives CDR1 MNHEY and CDR2 SMNVEV. The data belong to a study of PD-1 blockade in mismatch repair-deficient tumors (dated by TCRdb to 2017 to 2019). Study-level background: Between late 2013 and 2016, the trial enrolled about 78 consecutive patients with about a dozen types of mismatch repair-deficient cancer, all of whom had received prior treatment and were progressing. Tumor-associated T cell clones were tracked in the peripheral blood of patients responding to PD-1 blockade by deep sequencing of TCR CDR3 regions. The paper's findings and limits, for the study overall: Tumor-resident clones, often undetectable in blood before treatment, expanded rapidly after pembrolizumab and then contracted, generally before radiologic responses.

Preparation of the library involved the immunoSEQ multiplex PCR assay. Held by TCRdb, this immuneACCESS table contains in-frame sequences only and omits some clones. Under half of the omission traces to an unresolved V gene where checked; the cause of the rest is unknown. The sample yields roughly 48,000 clones; over 75% were counted once. Under 3.5% of the sample comes from the top ten. The time point tag for this specimen amounts to: peripheral blood before pembrolizumab. For every enrolled patient, mismatch repair deficiency was confirmed by either polymerase chain reaction or immunohistochemistry. TCR sequencing was carried out for a few patients who responded to pembrolizumab therapy. The phase II trial prospectively evaluated PD-1 blockade with pembrolizumab in advanced mismatch repair-deficient cancers, independent of tissue of origin. Peripheral blood T cell samples were gathered serially, both before PD-1 blockade started and at multiple time points afterward. Blood sampling times were expressed in weeks after the first pembrolizumab dose.

The specimen comprised PBMCs, sampled before pembrolizumab treatment. This sequence originates from an adult with mismatch repair-deficient cancer. The rearrangement combines TRBV27 with TRBJ2-2, with the identity of the D gene unclear. The CDR3 region: CASSLSVYYAGELFF. The DNA sequence reads TGTGCCAGCAGTTTATCGGTGTACTATGCCGGGGAGCTGTTTTTT.